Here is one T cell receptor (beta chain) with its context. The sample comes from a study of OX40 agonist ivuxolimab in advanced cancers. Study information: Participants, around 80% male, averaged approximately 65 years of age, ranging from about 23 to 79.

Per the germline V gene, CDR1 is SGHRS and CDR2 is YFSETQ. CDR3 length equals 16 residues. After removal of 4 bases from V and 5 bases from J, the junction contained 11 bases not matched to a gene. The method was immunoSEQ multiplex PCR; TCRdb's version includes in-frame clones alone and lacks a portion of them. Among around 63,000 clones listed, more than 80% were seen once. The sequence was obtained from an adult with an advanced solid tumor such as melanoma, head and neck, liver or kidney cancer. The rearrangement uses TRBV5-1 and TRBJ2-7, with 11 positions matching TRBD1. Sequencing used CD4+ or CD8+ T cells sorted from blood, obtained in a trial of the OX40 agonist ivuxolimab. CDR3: CASSLRPGQGGHEQYF. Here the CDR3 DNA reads TGCGCCAGCAGCCTTCGCCCGGGACAGGGGGGCCACGAGCAGTACTTC.